Shown below are 18 T cell receptor beta chains from a single sample sequenced in a study of T cells in Graves' hyperthyroidism and ophthalmopathy. Using RNA transcripts as the source, TCR beta CDR3 regions were amplified. HTBI primers were the set used in a first-round RT-PCR of the TCR CDR3. One entry per CDR3 protein results from TCRdb running MiXCR on the multiplex PCR reads. Of about half a million distinct CDR3 sequences in the sample, roughly 20% were seen once. Sequencing was carried out using blood. Receptors were obtained from a man between 18 and 29 years old with Graves' hyperthyroidism.

This clonotype has only one observation. This chain links TRBV15 with TRBJ2-7; tentatively, D is TRBD1 (5 bases). CDR1 is LNHNV and CDR2 is YYDKDF in the germline V gene (reference sequence). The CDR3 has 14 residues. Deletions cut 0 bases from V and 11 bases from J, with 17 bases between. CDR3 sequence (DNA): TGTGCCACCAGCAGAGATTCGATTCGAGAACAGGAGTACTTC. Its translation: CATSRDSIREQEYF.

This clonotype showed up just a few times. A much larger clonotype is one base distant, so this may be a read error. The CDR3 DNA is TGTGCCAGCAGCCCAGTGGGGGGCAGGGGCAATCAGCCCCAGTATTTT. This gives the protein CASSPVGGRGNQPQYF. The chain employs TRBV7-8 and TRBJ1-5; D is possibly TRBD1 or TRBD2 (6 bases each). The J call is uncertain, as TRBJ2-3 better fits the DNA end. Germline-derived CDR1 and CDR2 are SGHVS and FQNEAQ. The CDR3 spans 16 residues.

This chain uses TRBV28 with TRBJ2-6; 7 positions agree with TRBD2. V lost 7 bases to trimming and J lost 4 bases; unmatched junction nucleotides: 1. The germline V gene encodes CDR1 MDHEN and CDR2 SYDVKM. There are 13 residues in the CDR3. CDR3 sequence (DNA): TGTGCCAGCAACGGGGGGGGGGCCAACGTCCTGACTTTC. Translating gives CASNGGGANVLTF.

This clonotype has at least ten counts. The chain couples TRBV29-1 to TRBJ2-7; 7 positions match TRBD2. From germline, CDR1 is SQVTM and CDR2 ANQGSEA. V was pared by 1 base and J by 6 bases, with 3 bases of the junction left unmatched. The CDR3 runs 12 residues. The chain's CDR3 is CSVEGLAREQYF. In DNA form, the CDR3 reads TGCAGCGTTGAAGGACTAGCACGCGAGCAGTACTTC.

A few counts support this clonotype. This may be a read error: a much more frequent sequence differs by one nucleotide. J is TRBJ1-1 and V is TRBV5-1; D is undetermined. The CDR3 has 13 amino acids. Germline V CDR1 and CDR2: SGHRS, YFSETQ. The CDR3 DNA reads TGCGCCAGCAGCTTTGAGTGGAACACTGAAGCTTCCTTT. Protein: CASSFEWNTEASF.

This clonotype was picked up many times. The chain couples TRBV7-2 to TRBJ1-1; D remains ambiguous. This CDR3 spans 14 amino acids. The V end was cut by 3 bases, the J end by 5 bases, with 13 bases between. CDR1 and CDR2 (germline): SGHTA, FQGNSA. CDR3 sequence (DNA): TGTGCCAGCAGCTTTTTAGGGAGGATTACTGAAGCTTTCTTT. Translating it yields CASSFLGRITEAFF.

This clonotype was found many times. V and J are TRBV25-1 and TRBJ1-1; D not certain. Between the trimmed V and J ends, which lost 6 bases and 8 bases, there was a span of 10 bases. The CDR3 totals 11 residues. Per the germline V gene, CDR1 is MGHDK and CDR2 is SYGVNS. CDR3 region: CASRSPSEAFF. In nucleotides, the CDR3 is TGTGCCAGCAGGAGCCCATCGGAAGCTTTCTTT.

V and J are TRBV18 and TRBJ2-7; a weak D match, TRBD1 (5 bases). V lost 6 bases and J lost 6, with 12 bases in between. Germline values: CDR1 KGHSH, CDR2 LQKENI. This CDR3 has 12 residues. CDR3 in DNA: TGTGCCAGCTCCCCAGGGCTGCGCGAGCAGTACTTC. Its translation is CASSPGLREQYF.

This clonotype was seen repeatedly, ten times or more. This sequence joins TRBV7-8 and TRBJ1-2, with D perhaps TRBD1 (5 bases). Trimming cost V 5 bases and J 4 bases, with 17 bases left between them. This CDR3 has 15 residues. Per the germline V gene, CDR1 is SGHVS and CDR2 is FQNEAQ. The CDR3 region is CASSPWGTSLYGYTF. The CDR3 nucleotides are TGTGCCAGCAGCCCATGGGGCACCTCCCTCTATGGCTACACCTTC. Full variable domain (outside the CDR3, taken from reference TRBV7-8 and TRBJ1-2): GAGVSQSPRYKVAKRGQDVALRCDPISGHVSLFWYQQALGQGPEFLTYFQNEAQLDKSGLPSDRFFAERPEGSVSTLKIQRTQQEDSAVYLCASSPWGTSLYGYTFGSGTRLTVV.

A few counts support this clonotype. Given a much more abundant clone one base away, this may be a read error. V gene TRBV27 combines with J gene TRBJ2-5; D may correspond to TRBD1 or TRBD2 (6 bases each). CDR1 is MNHEY and CDR2 is SMNVEV in the germline V gene (reference sequence). This CDR3 has 15 residues. The CDR3 nucleotides are TGTGCCAGCAGTTTCGTCGGGGGCCTTCAAGAGACCAAGTACTTC. This sequence encodes CASSFVGGLQETKYF.

This clonotype was detected ten times or more. Its ends do not fully match the called genes, so a read error is possible. The chain uses TRBV29-1 and TRBJ1-2; D is undetermined. Germline V lookup: CDR1 SQVTM, CDR2 ANQGSEA. The length of the CDR3 is 10 residues. Written as DNA, the CDR3 is TGCAGCGTCGTCTTCGGCCAGACCGACTTC. Translating gives CSVVFGQTDF.

Ten or more counts support this clonotype. The chain recombines TRBV20-1 with TRBJ2-5; D possibly uses TRBD1 or TRBD2 (6 bases each). Deletions cut 0 bases from V and 9 bases from J, with 20 bases between. This CDR3 is 15 amino acids long. Germline CDR1 reads DFQATT; CDR2 reads SNEGSKA (reference sequence). The DNA for the CDR3 is TGCAGTGCTAGAGATGCGGCAGCGGAGGAGGGGGCCCAGTACTTC. Its translation is CSARDAAAEEGAQYF.

The J gene is TRBJ1-1, the V gene TRBV19, with 9 bases aligning to TRBD1. Germline trimming cut 7 bases from V and 4 bases from J; bases unmatched to any gene: 1. This CDR3 is built from 12 residues. CDR1 is LNHDA, CDR2 SQIVND, per germline (reference sequence). CDR3 residues: CASMTGGTEAFF. The CDR3 DNA reads as TGTGCCAGTATGACAGGGGGCACTGAAGCTTTCTTT.

This clonotype was found many times. J is TRBJ2-5 and V is TRBV7-9; no definite D call. Germline CDR1 is SEHNR and CDR2 is FQNEAQ (reference sequence). V lost 5 bases to trimming and J lost 5 bases, with 15 bases between them. CDR3 length equals 14 residues. DNA for the CDR3: TGTGCCAGCAGCCCGTCGACCAGCTGGGAGACCCAGTACTTC. It codes for CASSPSTSWETQYF. The complete variable domain, with remaining parts taken from reference TRBV7-9 and TRBJ2-5, reads DTGVSQNPRHKITKRGQNVTFRCDPISEHNRLYWYRQTLGQGPEFLTYFQNEAQLEKSRLLSDRFSAERPKGSFSTLEIQRTEQGDSAMYLCASSPSTSWETQYFGPGTRLLVL.

This chain joins TRBV20-1 and TRBJ2-5; 7 bases map to TRBD2. Trimming removed 3 bases from V and 3 bases from J; junction bases left unmatched: 4. From germline, CDR1 is DFQATT and CDR2 SNEGSKA (reference sequence). The CDR3 runs to 13 residues. The CDR3 nucleotides read TGCAGTGCTAGTTCCAGCGGGGAAGAGACCCAGTACTTC. It specifies CSASSSGEETQYF.

This clonotype was observed at least ten times. The chain links TRBV28 to TRBJ1-1; the D is unclear. In germline, CDR1 is MDHEN, CDR2 SYDVKM. The CDR3 contains 13 residues. The V end was cut by 10 bases, the J end by 1 base, with 13 bases between. CDR3 sequence: CATTGQSNTEAFF. As DNA, the CDR3 is TGTGCCACGACCGGGCAGTCGAACACTGAAGCTTTCTTT.

This clonotype has a handful of counts. The chain recombines TRBV11-2 with TRBJ2-7, with a tentative D call TRBD1 (6 bases). Germline assignment: CDR1 SGHAT and CDR2 FQNNGV. The CDR3 is 16 residues long. Trimming pared 5 bases from V and 4 bases from J, leaving 21 bases between. The CDR3 DNA reads TGTGCCAGCAGCACCTACACCACAGGGTTTAGGTACGAGCAGTACTTC. Protein: CASSTYTTGFRYEQYF.

This chain joins TRBV19 and TRBJ2-2; D is uncertain. Germline loops: CDR1 LNHDA, CDR2 SQIVND (reference sequence). Trimming stripped 0 bases from V and 4 bases from J, with 9 bases between. The CDR3 is 15 amino acids. Here the CDR3 DNA reads TGTGCCAGTAGTATAGAGGCGGACGCCACCGGGGAGCTGTTTTTT. This encodes CASSIEADATGELFF.